This TCR beta chain was obtained from a study of cytomegalovirus exposure and HLA in healthy donors. Study-wide results and limits: Some TCR beta chains (over 150 of them) were listed as cytomegalovirus-associated. Reportedly, diagnosis of cytomegalovirus status by the classifier showed high specificity and sensitivity. Most sequenced TCRs were rare (though some public TCRs occurred in many donors).

Points on this clone: Its matching antigen is unknown. The sample contains more than one DNA sequence encoding this CDR3.

Some clones are missing from TCRdb's copy, which holds only in-frame ones; the method was immunoSEQ multiplex PCR. This repertoire shows roughly 350,000 clones, roughly 90% found once; its top ten account for 0.7% to 0.85%. The length of the CDR3 is 14 residues. The V and J ends lost 4 bases and 1 base respectively, with 8 bases between them. Germline assignment: CDR1 SGHNT and CDR2 YYREEE (reference sequence). While the first cohort had over 650 subjects, the donors belonged to the separate validation cohort of about 120 subjects. The sequencing input was PBMCs. The J gene is TRBJ2-2, the V gene TRBV5-4, with D possibly TRBD1 on 6 matching bases. The receptor comes from a woman aged 18-30 years in good health and CMV-seronegative. The CDR3 here is CASSLRGNTGELFF. The CDR3, as DNA: TGTGCCAGCAGCCTCAGGGGGAACACCGGGGAGCTGTTTTTT.